The source of this TCR beta chain is a study of tumor-infiltrating lymphocytes in glioblastoma multiforme. Trimming stripped 6 bases from V and 5 bases from J, with 12 bases between. The CDR3 sequence is 13 residues long. The germline gives CDR1 SGHRS, CDR2 YFSETQ. Multiple V-beta primers and a C-beta primer amplified TCRB from RNA. These TCRB libraries lack any described unique molecular identifiers. MiXCR, applied by TCRdb to the multiplex PCR reads, yields one record per CDR3 protein. Altogether under 35,000 distinct CDR3 sequences are present, approximately 60% being singletons, with the ten largest covering roughly 31%. For this clonotype: The antigen is undetermined. This clone may be a read error of a much larger clone one base away.

Findings of the study overall: Only one glioblastoma patient had TCR and mutation analysis. The T cells in this sample were not sorted into functional subsets.

Source material: brain tumor tissue. This TCR was recovered from a male donor with glioblastoma. The gene calls are TRBV5-1 and TRBJ2-1; D is uncertain. CDR3 amino acids: CASKAVLNNEQFF. As DNA, the CDR3 is TGCGCCAGCAAGGCCGTTCTTAACAATGAGCAGTTCTTC. Full variable domain (missing parts from reference TRBV5-1 and TRBJ2-1): KAGVTQTPRYLIKTRGQQVTLSCSPISGHRSVSWYQQTPGQGLQFLFEYFSETQRNKGNFPGRFSGRQFSNSRSEMNVSTLELGDSALYLCASKAVLNNEQFFGPGTRLTVL.